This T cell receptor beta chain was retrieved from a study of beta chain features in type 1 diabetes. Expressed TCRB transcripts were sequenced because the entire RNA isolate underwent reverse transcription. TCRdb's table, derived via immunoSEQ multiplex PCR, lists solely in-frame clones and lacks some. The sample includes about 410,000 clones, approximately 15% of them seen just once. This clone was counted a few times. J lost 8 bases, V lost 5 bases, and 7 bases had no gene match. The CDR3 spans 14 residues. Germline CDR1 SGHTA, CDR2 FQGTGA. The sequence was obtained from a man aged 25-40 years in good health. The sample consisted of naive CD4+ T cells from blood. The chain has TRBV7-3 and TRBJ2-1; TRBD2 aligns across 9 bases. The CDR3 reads CASSRGLASDEQFF. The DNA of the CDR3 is TGTGCCAGCAGCCGAGGACTAGCGTCGGATGAGCAGTTCTTC.